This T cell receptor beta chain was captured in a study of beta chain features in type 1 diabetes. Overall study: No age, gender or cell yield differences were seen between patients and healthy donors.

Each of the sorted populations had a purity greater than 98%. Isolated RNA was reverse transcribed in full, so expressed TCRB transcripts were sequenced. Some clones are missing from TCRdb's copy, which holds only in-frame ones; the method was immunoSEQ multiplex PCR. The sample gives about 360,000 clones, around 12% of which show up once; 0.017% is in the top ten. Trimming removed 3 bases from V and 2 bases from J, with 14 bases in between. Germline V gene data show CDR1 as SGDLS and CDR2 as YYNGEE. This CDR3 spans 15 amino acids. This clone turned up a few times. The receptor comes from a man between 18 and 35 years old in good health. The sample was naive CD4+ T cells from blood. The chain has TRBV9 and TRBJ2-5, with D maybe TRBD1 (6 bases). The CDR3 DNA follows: TGTGCCAGCAGCGAGGCCCCCCAGGGGCAAGAGACCCAGTACTTC. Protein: CASSEAPQGQETQYF.